This T cell receptor (beta chain) was captured by sequencing in a study of cytotoxic CD8 clonotypes in ibrutinib-treated CLL. Study conclusions and caveats: Contraction or stability on treatment was seen for public clonotypes, which were uncommon.

Measured with immunoSEQ multiplex PCR; TCRdb has only the in-frame clones, and not every one. This sample has some 300,000 clones, with just under 80% found just once. V shed 1 base and J 0 bases; nucleotides not matched to a gene: 2. CDR3 length equals 16 residues. Germline assignment: CDR1 SGHRS and CDR2 YFSETQ. A word on this clone: Its antigen is unidentified.

The sequence was collected from a human donor with chronic lymphocytic leukemia. V usage is TRBV5-1 and J usage is TRBJ1-3, with 9 bases lining up with TRBD1. The sequenced sample was PBMCs, obtained before ibrutinib treatment. The DNA for the CDR3 is TGCGCCAGCAGCTTGACAGGGGGCACCTCTGGAAACACCATATATTTT. It is translated as CASSLTGGTSGNTIYF.